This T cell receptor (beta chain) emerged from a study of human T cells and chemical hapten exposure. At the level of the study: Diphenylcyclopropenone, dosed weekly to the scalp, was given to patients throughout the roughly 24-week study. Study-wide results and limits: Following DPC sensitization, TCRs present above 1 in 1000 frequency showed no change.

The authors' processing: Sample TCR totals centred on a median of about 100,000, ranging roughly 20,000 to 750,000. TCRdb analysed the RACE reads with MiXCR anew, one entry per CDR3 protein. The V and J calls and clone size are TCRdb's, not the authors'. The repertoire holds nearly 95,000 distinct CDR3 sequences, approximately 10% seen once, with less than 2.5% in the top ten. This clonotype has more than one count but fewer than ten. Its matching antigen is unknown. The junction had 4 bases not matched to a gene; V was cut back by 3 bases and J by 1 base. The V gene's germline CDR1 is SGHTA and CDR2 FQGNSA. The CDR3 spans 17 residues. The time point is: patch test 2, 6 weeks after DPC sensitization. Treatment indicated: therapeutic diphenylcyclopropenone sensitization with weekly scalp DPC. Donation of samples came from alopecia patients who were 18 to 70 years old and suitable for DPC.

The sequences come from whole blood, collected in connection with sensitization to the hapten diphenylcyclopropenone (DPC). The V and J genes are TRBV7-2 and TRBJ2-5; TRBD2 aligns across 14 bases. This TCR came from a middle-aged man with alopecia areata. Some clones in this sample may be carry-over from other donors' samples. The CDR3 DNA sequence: TGTGCCAGCAGCTTGGGGGGACTAGCGGGAGTCCAAGAGACCCAGTACTTC. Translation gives CASSLGGLAGVQETQYF.